This TCR beta chain was found in a study of PD-1 blockade in classical Hodgkin lymphoma. Overall study findings and caveats: Healthy donors reportedly exceeded newly diagnosed patients in baseline TCR diversity. Prior to therapy, complete responders displayed diversity much like that of newly diagnosed patients. By C4D1 there was a significant rise in CD4+ TCR diversity but not in CD8+ TCR diversity.

The sample holds one count of this clone. The antigen remains undetermined. Clones were sequenced by immunoSEQ multiplex PCR, and TCRdb holds only the in-frame ones, with some missing. The table shows about 8,400 clones, with around 80% occurring only once. This sample's time point: cycle 4 day 1 (C4D1), after 5 to 7 weeks of nivolumab. Every patient relapsed after autologous stem cell transplantation, and brentuximab vedotin exposure varied. CD8+ T cell isolation from thawed PBMCs was performed by magnetic negative selection. This clonotype was sampled from a human donor with classical Hodgkin lymphoma. Here the sequenced sample was CD8+ T cells from blood, taken before the fourth cycle of nivolumab.

CDR3 sequence (DNA): TGCGCCAGCAGCCAACTAGCGGCCGCTCACACAGATACGCAGTATTTT. This gives the protein CASSQLAAAHTDTQYF. The chain uses TRBV5-1 and TRBJ2-3; 8 nucleotides match TRBD2. Germline loops: CDR1 SGHRS, CDR2 YFSETQ. With V trimmed by 4 bases and J by 2 bases, 9 bases remained unmatched. The CDR3 is 16 amino acids.